The clone carrying this T cell receptor beta chain appeared a few times. Its matching antigen is unknown. This sample stems from a study of blood T cells in healthy people across ages. The study isolated at least 6 million PBMCs from each sample. Study results and limitations: TCR beta diversity, measured per million T cells, fell in a roughly linear way with age. Long-lived donors had more naive CD4+ cells and higher diversity than aged donors. Estimates drawn from one million T cells were deemed to understate diversity.

V gave up 4 bases and J gave up 8 bases, with 12 bases separating them. Germline CDR1 is SEHNR and CDR2 is FQNEAQ (reference sequence). This CDR3 spans 13 amino acids. Through a sample-barcoded 5' primer and a J-beta primer mix, a second PCR was run for 7 to 11 cycles. MiXCR, run by TCRdb on the 5' RACE reads, gives a single entry per CDR3 protein. The data contain 650,000 to 1,000,000 distinct CDR3 sequences, around 36% of them seen just once; the ten biggest clones take up roughly 13%. The clonotype originates from a man between 18 and 29 years old in good health. The sample taken for sequencing was blood. This rearrangement joins TRBV7-9 to TRBJ2-1, with D tentatively TRBD2 (6 bases). The chain's CDR3 is CASSSGGIYEQFF. The CDR3 nucleotides are TGTGCCAGCAGCTCTGGCGGGATCTATGAGCAGTTCTTC.